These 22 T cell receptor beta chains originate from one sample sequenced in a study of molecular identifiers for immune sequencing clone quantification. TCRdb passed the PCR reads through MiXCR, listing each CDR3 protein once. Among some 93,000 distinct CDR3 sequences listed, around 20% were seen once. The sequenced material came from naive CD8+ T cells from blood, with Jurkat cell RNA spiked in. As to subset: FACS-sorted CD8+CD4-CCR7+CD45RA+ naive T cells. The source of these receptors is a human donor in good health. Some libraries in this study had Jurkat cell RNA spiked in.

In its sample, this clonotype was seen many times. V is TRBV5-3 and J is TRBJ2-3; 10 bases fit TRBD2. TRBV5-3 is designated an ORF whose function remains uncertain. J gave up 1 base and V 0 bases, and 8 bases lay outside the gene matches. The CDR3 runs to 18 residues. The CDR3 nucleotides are TGTGCCAGAAGCTTGGCGGGGGTAGCGGGAGGACGCACAGATACGCAGTATTTT. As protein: CARSLAGVAGGRTDTQYF.

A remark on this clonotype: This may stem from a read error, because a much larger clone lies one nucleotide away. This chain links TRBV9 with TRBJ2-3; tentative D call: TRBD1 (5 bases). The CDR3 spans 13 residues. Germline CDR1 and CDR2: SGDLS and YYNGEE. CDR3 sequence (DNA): TGTGCCAGCAGCGTCCTAAGCACAGGTACGCAGTATTTT. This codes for CASSVLSTGTQYF.

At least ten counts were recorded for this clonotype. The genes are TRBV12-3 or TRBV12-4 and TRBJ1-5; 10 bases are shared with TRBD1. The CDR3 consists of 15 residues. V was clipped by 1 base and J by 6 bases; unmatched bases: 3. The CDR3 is CASSLGQGAGQPQHF. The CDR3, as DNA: TGTGCCAGCAGTTTAGGACAGGGGGCGGGTCAGCCCCAGCATTTT.

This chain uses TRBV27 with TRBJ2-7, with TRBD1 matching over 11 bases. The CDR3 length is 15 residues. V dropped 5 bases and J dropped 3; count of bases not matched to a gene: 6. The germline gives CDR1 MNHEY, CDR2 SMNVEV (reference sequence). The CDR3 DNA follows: TGTGCCAGCAGTGCTGGGACAGGGGGGTACTACGAGCAGTACTTC. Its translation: CASSAGTGGYYEQYF.

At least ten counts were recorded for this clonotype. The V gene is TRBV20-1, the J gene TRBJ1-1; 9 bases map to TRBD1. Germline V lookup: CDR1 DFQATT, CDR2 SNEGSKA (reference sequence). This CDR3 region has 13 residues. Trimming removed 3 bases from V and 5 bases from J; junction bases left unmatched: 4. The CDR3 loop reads CSARTGGRTEAFF. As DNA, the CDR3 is TGCAGTGCTAGGACAGGGGGACGAACTGAAGCTTTCTTT.

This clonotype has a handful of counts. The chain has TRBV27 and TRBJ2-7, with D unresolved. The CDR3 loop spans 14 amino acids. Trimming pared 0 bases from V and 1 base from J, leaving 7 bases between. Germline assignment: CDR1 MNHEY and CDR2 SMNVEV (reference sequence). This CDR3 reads CASSLSDGSYEQYF. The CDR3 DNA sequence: TGTGCCAGCAGTTTATCGGACGGGTCCTACGAGCAGTACTTC.

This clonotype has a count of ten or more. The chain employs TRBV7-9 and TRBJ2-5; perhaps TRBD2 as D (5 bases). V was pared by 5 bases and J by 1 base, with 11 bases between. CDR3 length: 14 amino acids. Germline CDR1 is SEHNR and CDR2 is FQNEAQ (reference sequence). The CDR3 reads CASSLSGFQETQYF. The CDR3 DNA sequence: TGTGCCAGCAGCCTCAGCGGATTCCAAGAGACCCAGTACTTC.

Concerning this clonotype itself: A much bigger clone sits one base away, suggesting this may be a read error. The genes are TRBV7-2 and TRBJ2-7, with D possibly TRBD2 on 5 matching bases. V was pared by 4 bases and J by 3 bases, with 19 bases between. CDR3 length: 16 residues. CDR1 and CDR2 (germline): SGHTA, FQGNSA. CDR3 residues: CASSSDRAPGNYEQYF. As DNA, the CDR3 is TGTGCCAGCAGCTCCGATCGGGCCCCGGGAAACTACGAGCAGTACTTC.

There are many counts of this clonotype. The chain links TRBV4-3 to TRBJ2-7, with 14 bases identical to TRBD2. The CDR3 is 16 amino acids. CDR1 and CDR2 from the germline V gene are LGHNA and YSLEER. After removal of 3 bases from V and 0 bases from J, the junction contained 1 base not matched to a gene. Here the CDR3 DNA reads TGCGCCAGCAGCCACGGGACTAGCGGGAGCTCCTACGAGCAGTACTTC. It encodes CASSHGTSGSSYEQYF.

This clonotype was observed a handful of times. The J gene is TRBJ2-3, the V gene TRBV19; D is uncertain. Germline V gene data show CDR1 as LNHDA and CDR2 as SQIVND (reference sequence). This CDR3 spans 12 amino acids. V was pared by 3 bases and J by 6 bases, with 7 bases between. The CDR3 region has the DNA TGTGCCAGTAGTATTGGTACTGATACGCAGTATTTT. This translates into CASSIGTDTQYF.

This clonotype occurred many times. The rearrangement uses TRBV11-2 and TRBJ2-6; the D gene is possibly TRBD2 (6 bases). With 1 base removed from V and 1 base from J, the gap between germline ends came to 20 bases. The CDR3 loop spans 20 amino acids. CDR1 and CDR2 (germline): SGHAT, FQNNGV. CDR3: CASSLVPEGLHNSGANVLTF. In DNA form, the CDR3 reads TGTGCCAGCAGCTTAGTGCCGGAGGGGCTACACAATTCTGGGGCCAACGTCCTGACTTTC.

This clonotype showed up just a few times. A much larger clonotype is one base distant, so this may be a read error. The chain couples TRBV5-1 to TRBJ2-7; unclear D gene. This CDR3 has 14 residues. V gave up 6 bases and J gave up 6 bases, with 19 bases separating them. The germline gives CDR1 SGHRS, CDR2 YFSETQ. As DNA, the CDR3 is TGCGCCAGCAACTTCGGGTCTGCTACGACCGAGCAGTACTTC. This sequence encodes CASNFGSATTEQYF. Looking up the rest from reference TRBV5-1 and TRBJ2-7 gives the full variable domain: KAGVTQTPRYLIKTRGQQVTLSCSPISGHRSVSWYQQTPGQGLQFLFEYFSETQRNKGNFPGRFSGRQFSNSRSEMNVSTLELGDSALYLCASNFGSATTEQYFGPGTRLTVT.

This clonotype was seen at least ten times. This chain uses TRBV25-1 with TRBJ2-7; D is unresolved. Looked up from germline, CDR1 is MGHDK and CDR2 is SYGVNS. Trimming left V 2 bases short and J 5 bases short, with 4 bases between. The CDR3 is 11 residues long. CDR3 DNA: TGTGCCAGCAGTGAAAGGGACGAGCAGTACTTC. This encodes CASSERDEQYF.

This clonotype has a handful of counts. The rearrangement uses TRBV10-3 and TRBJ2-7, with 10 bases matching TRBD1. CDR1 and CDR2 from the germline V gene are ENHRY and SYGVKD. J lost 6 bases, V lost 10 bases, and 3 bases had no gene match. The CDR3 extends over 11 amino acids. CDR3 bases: TGTGCCACCGGGACAGGGGTCGAGCAGTACTTC. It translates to CATGTGVEQYF.

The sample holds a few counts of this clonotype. The CDR3 bases are TGTGCCAGCAGCGTTAGCGGGAGGTACCAAGAGACCCAGTACTTC. Translating it yields CASSVSGRYQETQYF. The chain links TRBV7-6 to TRBJ2-5; TRBD2 agrees at 10 bases. Looked up from germline, CDR1 is SGHVS and CDR2 is FNYEAQ. V lost 5 bases and J lost 0; bases outside the gene matches: 3. The CDR3 sequence is 15 residues long.

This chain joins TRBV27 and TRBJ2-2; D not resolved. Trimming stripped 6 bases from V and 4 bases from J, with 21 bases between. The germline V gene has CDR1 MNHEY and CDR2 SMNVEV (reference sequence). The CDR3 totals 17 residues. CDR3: CASRGGLTSLGTGELFF. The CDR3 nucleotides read TGTGCCAGCAGGGGTGGGCTGACCTCATTAGGCACCGGGGAGCTGTTTTTT.

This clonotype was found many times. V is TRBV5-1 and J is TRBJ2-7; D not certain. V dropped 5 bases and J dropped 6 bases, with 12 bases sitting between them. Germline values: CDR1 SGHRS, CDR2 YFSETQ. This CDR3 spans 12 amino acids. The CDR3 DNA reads TGCGCCAGCAGGCCGGTAGGGATCGAGCAGTACTTC. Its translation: CASRPVGIEQYF.

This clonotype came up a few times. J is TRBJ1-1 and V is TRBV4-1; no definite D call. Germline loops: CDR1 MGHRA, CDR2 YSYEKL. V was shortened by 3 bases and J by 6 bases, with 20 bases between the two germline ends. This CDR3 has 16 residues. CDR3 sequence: CASSQKVLGDWAEAFF. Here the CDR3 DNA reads TGCGCCAGCAGCCAGAAAGTATTGGGAGATTGGGCTGAAGCTTTCTTT.

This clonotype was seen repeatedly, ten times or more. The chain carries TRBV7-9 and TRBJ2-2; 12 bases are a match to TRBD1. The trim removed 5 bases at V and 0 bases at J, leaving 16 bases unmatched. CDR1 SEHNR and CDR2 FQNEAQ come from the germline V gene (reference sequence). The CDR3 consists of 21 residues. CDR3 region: CASSPRFGTGGGNANTGELFF. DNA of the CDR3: TGTGCCAGCAGCCCCCGGTTTGGGACAGGGGGCGGGAACGCGAACACCGGGGAGCTGTTTTTT.

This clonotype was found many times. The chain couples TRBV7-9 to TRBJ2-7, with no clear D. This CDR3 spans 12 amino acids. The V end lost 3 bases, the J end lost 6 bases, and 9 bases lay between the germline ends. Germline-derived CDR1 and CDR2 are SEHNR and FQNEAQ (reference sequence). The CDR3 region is CASSFGSGEQYF. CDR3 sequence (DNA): TGTGCCAGCAGCTTTGGGTCCGGCGAGCAGTACTTC.

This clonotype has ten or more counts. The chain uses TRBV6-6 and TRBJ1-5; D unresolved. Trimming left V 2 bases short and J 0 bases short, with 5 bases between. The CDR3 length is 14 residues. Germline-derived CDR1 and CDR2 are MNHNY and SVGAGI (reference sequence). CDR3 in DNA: TGTGCCAGCAGTTACCCCGCTAGCAATCAGCCCCAGCATTTT. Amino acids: CASSYPASNQPQHF.

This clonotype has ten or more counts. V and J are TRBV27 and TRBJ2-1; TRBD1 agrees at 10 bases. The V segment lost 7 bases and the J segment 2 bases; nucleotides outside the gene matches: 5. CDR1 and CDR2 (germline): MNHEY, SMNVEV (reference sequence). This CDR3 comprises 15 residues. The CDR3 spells CASISGTGAYNEQFF. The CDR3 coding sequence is TGTGCCAGCATCAGCGGGACAGGGGCCTACAATGAGCAGTTCTTC.